Below, 6 T cell receptor beta chains from the same sample are listed, as sequenced in a study of Graves' ophthalmopathy and Graves' hyperthyroidism. As the template, RNA transcripts were used to amplify TCR beta CDR3 regions. HTBI primers primed a first-round RT-PCR, and a second-round multiplex PCR followed. A single record per CDR3 protein comes from TCRdb applying MiXCR to the multiplex PCR reads. The sample lists just over 400,000 distinct CDR3 sequences, roughly 21% seen once, with 2.5% to 3.5% in the top ten. Material: peripheral blood. Receptor source: a woman younger than 35 with stable Graves' hyperthyroidism.

This clonotype has more than one count but fewer than ten. The chain joins TRBV5-1 to TRBJ2-5; 14 bases fit TRBD2. The CDR3 covers 14 residues. Per the germline V gene, CDR1 is SGHRS and CDR2 is YFSETQ. V shed 7 bases and J 3 bases; nucleotides not matched to a gene: 2. The CDR3 DNA reads as TGCGCCAGCGGACTAGCGGGAGGAGAAGAGACCCAGTACTTC. Encoded protein: CASGLAGGEETQYF.

This clonotype turned up a few times. The CDR3 protein is CASSSGQGAFLSTEAFF. In DNA form, the CDR3 reads TGTGCCAGCAGTAGTGGACAGGGGGCTTTTTTGTCGACTGAAGCTTTCTTT. The rearrangement uses TRBV12-3 or TRBV12-4 and TRBJ1-1, with TRBD1 matching over 11 bases. The trim removed 5 bases at V and 5 bases at J, leaving 13 bases unmatched. This CDR3 has 17 residues.

Comments on this clonotype: At one end, the junction sequence differs from germline, possibly due to a read error. The V gene is TRBV7-6, the J gene TRBJ1-5, with 7 bases fitting TRBD1. Germline loops: CDR1 SGHVS, CDR2 FNYEAQ. This CDR3 region has 19 residues. CDR3 amino acids: CASSLVPLDRDYSNQPQHF. In DNA, the CDR3 is TGTGCTAGCAGCTTAGTCCCCTTAGACAGGGACTATAGCAATCAGCCCCAGCATTTT.

The sample holds many counts of this clonotype. This chain links TRBV6-5 with TRBJ2-3, with D hard to call. Germline CDR1 is MNHEY and CDR2 is SVGAGI. The CDR3 is 11 residues long. V lost 4 bases to trimming and J lost 7 bases, with 6 bases between them. The DNA of the CDR3 is TGTGCCAGCAGTTCTTCAAATACGCAGTATTTT. Translated, it gives CASSSSNTQYF.

This clonotype was picked up a small number of times. The chain recombines TRBV9 with TRBJ1-1; D remains unclear. This CDR3 region has 15 residues. Germline lookup yields CDR1 SGDLS and CDR2 YYNGEE. V lost 0 bases to trimming and J lost 1 base, with 10 bases between them. Here the CDR3 reads CASSVGGNRNTEAFF. DNA for the CDR3: TGTGCCAGCAGCGTAGGAGGGAATAGGAACACTGAAGCTTTCTTT.

This clonotype was observed at least ten times. The chain joins TRBV7-9 to TRBJ2-5; no firm D call. Between the trimmed V and J ends, which lost 7 bases and 4 bases, there was a span of 13 bases. CDR1 SEHNR and CDR2 FQNEAQ come from the germline V gene (reference sequence). There are 13 residues in the CDR3. The CDR3 region has the DNA TGTGCCAGCACCCCAATGGGGTTAGAGACCCAGTACTTC. Its translation: CASTPMGLETQYF.